The 17 T cell receptor beta chains below were found in one sample sequenced in a study of T cell repertoires in cytomegalovirus infection. Which antigens these TCRs recognize remains unknown. MiXCR was run by TCRdb on the reads, yielding one entry per CDR3 protein. Among some 800,000 distinct CDR3 sequences listed, under 35% were seen once. Sequences were derived from cultured CD8+ T cells from PBMCs, sampled from culture after CMV antigen stimulation. The source is a human donor in good health (CMV status not recorded). Some clones in this sample may be carry-over from other donors' samples.

The V gene is TRBV5-4, the J gene TRBJ1-1; 7 positions agree with TRBD1. Germline V gene lookup returns CDR1 SGHNT and CDR2 YYREEE (reference sequence). This CDR3 is built from 15 residues. V lost 0 bases and J lost 3; bases outside the gene matches: 5. The CDR3 loop is CASSLGGGADTEAFF. CDR3 nucleotide sequence: TGTGCCAGCAGCTTGGGAGGGGGCGCGGACACTGAAGCTTTCTTT.

This clonotype has more than one count but fewer than ten. The rearrangement links TRBV20-1 to TRBJ1-1; maybe TRBD1 (5 bases). Germline V gene sequence: CDR1 DFQATT, CDR2 SNEGSKA (reference sequence). This CDR3 is 15 amino acids long. V gave up 0 bases and J gave up 5 bases, with 16 bases separating them. The CDR3 nucleotides read TGCAGTGCTAGAGACTACAGGCGCGGTGGGACTGAAGCTTTCTTT. This gives the protein CSARDYRRGGTEAFF.

The chain couples TRBV7-9 to TRBJ2-7, with 7 nucleotides matching TRBD1. Trimming at V came to 3 bases and at J to 2 bases, leaving 7 bases not matched to a gene. The CDR3 is 15 amino acids. Germline V gene lookup returns CDR1 SEHNR and CDR2 FQNEAQ (reference sequence). CDR3 sequence: CASSFPQGPTYEQYF. As DNA, the CDR3 is TGTGCCAGCAGCTTCCCACAGGGGCCGACCTACGAGCAGTACTTC.

V gene TRBV19 combines with J gene TRBJ1-1; 7 nucleotides match TRBD1. With 8 bases clipped from V and 0 bases from J, the junction kept 6 bases outside the gene matches. This CDR3 has 14 amino acids. The V gene's germline CDR1 is LNHDA and CDR2 SQIVND (reference sequence). The CDR3 here is CASLGGQMNTEAFF. The CDR3 bases are TGTGCCAGTTTGGGGGGACAGATGAACACTGAAGCTTTCTTT.

The chain uses TRBV7-3 and TRBJ2-1; TRBD2 agrees at 13 bases. The CDR3 has 15 residues. Trimming removed 6 bases from V and 9 bases from J; junction bases left unmatched: 8. Germline V lookup: CDR1 SGHTA, CDR2 FQGTGA. This CDR3 is CASRPGTSGDGEQFF. The CDR3 DNA follows: TGTGCCAGCAGACCCGGGACTAGCGGGGATGGTGAGCAGTTCTTC.

J is TRBJ2-1 and V is TRBV10-2, with TRBD2 matching 9 bases. V was clipped by 4 bases and J by 6 bases; unmatched bases: 4. The germline V gene encodes CDR1 WSHSY and CDR2 SAAADI. This CDR3 has 14 amino acids. The CDR3 nucleotides are TGCGCCAGCAGTGTAGCGGGGGTTCTCAATGAGCAGTTCTTC. The encoded protein is CASSVAGVLNEQFF.

This sequence joins TRBV5-1 and TRBJ2-1; TRBD2 matches 13 bases. J was trimmed by 1 base and V by 4 bases; bases with no gene match: 8. The germline CDR1 and CDR2 sequences are SGHRS and YFSETQ. This CDR3 is 18 amino acids long. CDR3 DNA sequence: TGCGCCAGCAGCCCCCGGACTAGCGGGGGCCCTTCCTACAATGAGCAGTTCTTC. Amino acids: CASSPRTSGGPSYNEQFF.

This clonotype appeared many times. CDR3: CASSLEPGQLYNSPLHF. The CDR3 region has the DNA TGTGCCAGCAGCTTAGAGCCGGGACAGCTATATAATTCACCCCTCCACTTT. V is TRBV7-2 and J is TRBJ1-6; TRBD1 matches 7 bases. CDR3 size: 17 residues. Trimming took 1 base from V and 4 from J; bases not matched to a gene: 7. Germline V gene lookup returns CDR1 SGHTA and CDR2 FQGNSA.

J is TRBJ2-5 and V is TRBV6-2 or TRBV6-3, with 7 bases aligning to TRBD2. The CDR3 consists of 16 residues. Trimming at V came to 5 bases and at J to 1 base, leaving 10 bases not matched to a gene. Germline values: CDR1 MNHEY, CDR2 SVGEGT. The CDR3 nucleotides are TGTGCCAGCAGTCCCTGGTCGGGGGGTGCCCAAGAGACCCAGTACTTC. Translation gives CASSPWSGGAQETQYF.

Regarding this clonotype: A much larger clone sits a single nucleotide away, making a read error possible. The chain joins TRBV7-9 to TRBJ1-1, with D perhaps matching TRBD1 (6 bases). V was clipped by 0 bases and J by 4 bases, with 15 bases between them. The CDR3 totals 16 residues. Germline CDR1 and CDR2: SEHNR and FQNEAQ (reference sequence). Written as DNA, the CDR3 is TGTGCCAGCAGCTTAGCCGAGGGGGACTGGGGCACTGAAGCTTTCTTT. Translated, it gives CASSLAEGDWGTEAFF.

The gene calls are TRBV6-2 or TRBV6-3 and TRBJ1-5, with D uncertain. Per germline, CDR1 MNHEY and CDR2 SVGEGT. V was pared by 2 bases and J by 4 bases, with 12 bases between. CDR3 size: 15 residues. The CDR3 loop is CASSYEVSLNQPQHF. In DNA form, the CDR3 reads TGTGCCAGCAGTTACGAGGTCAGCCTTAATCAGCCCCAGCATTTT.

The V gene is TRBV4-1, the J gene TRBJ1-6; possibly TRBD1 for D (6 bases). This CDR3 region has 15 residues. Between the trimmed V and J ends, which lost 0 bases and 8 bases, there was a span of 11 bases. Germline V gene sequence: CDR1 MGHRA, CDR2 YSYEKL. The CDR3 loop reads CASSQENRVYSPLHF. The CDR3 nucleotides are TGCGCCAGCAGCCAAGAAAACAGGGTATATTCACCCCTCCACTTT.

The V and J genes are TRBV7-6 and TRBJ2-7, with D uncertain. The V gene's germline CDR1 is SGHVS and CDR2 FNYEAQ. Trimming took off 0 bases at V and 2 bases at J, with 5 bases between the two ends. The CDR3 runs to 13 residues. Here the CDR3 reads CASSLAVAYEQYV. The CDR3 coding sequence is TGTGCCAGCAGCTTAGCCGTAGCCTACGAGCAGTACGTC.

This clonotype appeared many times. V usage is TRBV27 and J usage is TRBJ2-3; maybe TRBD2 (6 bases). The CDR3 sequence is 15 residues long. The germline V gene has CDR1 MNHEY and CDR2 SMNVEV (reference sequence). Trimming took 6 bases from V and 0 from J, leaving 13 bases between them. The CDR3 is CASSLPGGSTDTQYF. CDR3 DNA sequence: TGTGCCAGCAGCTTACCCGGGGGTAGCACAGATACGCAGTATTTT.

This clonotype was seen many times. The chain carries TRBV2 and TRBJ2-7; a possible D gene is TRBD2 (5 bases). CDR1 is SNHLY, CDR2 FYNNEI, per germline. The CDR3 consists of 13 residues. Trimming stripped 7 bases from V and 8 bases from J, with 18 bases between. The CDR3 bases are TGTGCCAGCACAAGGGAGCCCAACGGCAAGCAGTACTTC. As protein: CASTREPNGKQYF.

The chain links TRBV5-5 to TRBJ1-2; possible D gene TRBD1, 6 bases. This CDR3 has 15 amino acids. The V end was cut by 4 bases, the J end by 7 bases, with 20 bases between. Germline CDR1 is SGHKS and CDR2 is YYEKEE (reference sequence). This CDR3 is CASSHRVGFGIGYTF. The CDR3 coding sequence is TGTGCCAGCAGCCACAGGGTCGGCTTTGGTATTGGCTACACCTTC. Full variable domain (missing parts from reference TRBV5-5 and TRBJ1-2): DAGVTQSPTHLIKTRGQQVTLRCSPISGHKSVSWYQQVLGQGPQFIFQYYEKEERGRGNFPDRFSARQFPNYSSELNVNALLLGDSALYLCASSHRVGFGIGYTFGSGTRLTVV.

The chain joins TRBV7-9 to TRBJ1-5, with D possibly TRBD1 on 6 matching bases. Germline V gene data show CDR1 as SEHNR and CDR2 as FQNEAQ (reference sequence). CDR3 size: 14 residues. V lost 9 bases, J lost 1 base, and 13 bases lay in between. CDR3 coding DNA: TGTGCCAGTTCAGGGGTGGGGAGCAATCAGCCCCAGCATTTT. Encoded protein: CASSGVGSNQPQHF. The whole variable domain, remainder taken from reference TRBV7-9 and TRBJ1-5, is DTGVSQNPRHKITKRGQNVTFRCDPISEHNRLYWYRQTLGQGPEFLTYFQNEAQLEKSRLLSDRFSAERPKGSFSTLEIQRTEQGDSAMYLCASSGVGSNQPQHFGDGTRLSIL.